Each of the 15 T cell receptor beta chains below was sequenced from the same sample in a study of T cell repertoires in cytomegalovirus infection. TCRdb re-analysed the reads in MiXCR, keeping a single row per CDR3 protein. The sample contains approximately 750,000 distinct CDR3 sequences, 35% of which appear only once. Input material: PBMCs. The source of these receptors is a human donor in good health (CMV status not recorded). Some clones in this sample may be carry-over from other donors' samples.

This clonotype occurred a few times. The chain recombines TRBV7-6 with TRBJ2-1; 8 bases map to TRBD1. The CDR3 spans 16 residues. CDR1 SGHVS and CDR2 FNYEAQ come from the germline V gene. J gave up 0 bases and V 6 bases, and 7 bases lay outside the gene matches. For the CDR3, the DNA is TGTGCCAGCAGTTATGGACAGGGCAGCTCCTACAATGAGCAGTTCTTC. It codes for CASSYGQGSSYNEQFF.

The rearrangement links TRBV28 to TRBJ2-2; D uncertain. There are 15 residues in the CDR3. Germline V CDR1 and CDR2: MDHEN, SYDVKM. The V gene lost 5 bases and the J gene lost 1 base, with 11 bases spanning the gap. CDR3 DNA sequence: TGTGCCAGCAGTACACAACAGTGGAACACCGGGGAGCTGTTTTTT. Translating gives CASSTQQWNTGELFF.

This clonotype showed up just a few times. V is TRBV7-2 and J is TRBJ1-1, with a tentative D call TRBD1 (5 bases). This CDR3 is 13 amino acids long. V lost 0 bases and J 8 bases, leaving 10 bases between the germline ends. Germline lookup yields CDR1 SGHTA and CDR2 FQGNSA. The DNA for the CDR3 is TGTGCCAGCAGCTTAGCGCACAGGCTGGAAGCTTTCTTT. Its protein product is CASSLAHRLEAFF.

Points on this clonotype: The junction departs from the called germline gene at one end, perhaps through a read error. The chain combines TRBV6-5 with TRBJ2-5; D unclear. There are 13 residues in the CDR3. CDR1 MNHEY and CDR2 SVGAGI come from the germline V gene. CDR3 sequence reads: CAISYNGQETQYF. The DNA for the CDR3 is TGTGCCATCAGTTACAACGGACAAGAGACCCAGTACTTC.

This clonotype was counted ten times or more. The V gene is TRBV7-8, the J gene TRBJ2-1; 10 bases match TRBD1. The CDR3 spans 16 residues. Germline assignment: CDR1 SGHVS and CDR2 FQNEAQ. V gave up 0 bases and J gave up 9 bases; unmatched junction bases: 8. In DNA, the CDR3 is TGTGCCAGCAGCTTAGCCGCCTGGGACAGGGGAGTTGAGCAGTTCTTC. Translation gives CASSLAAWDRGVEQFF.

The rearrangement links TRBV28 to TRBJ2-7, with 7 bases identical to TRBD1. CDR1 and CDR2 (germline): MDHEN, SYDVKM. The CDR3 totals 15 residues. Losses at the gene ends were 6 bases for V and 6 bases for J; bases not matched to a gene: 14. CDR3 sequence (DNA): TGTGCCAGCAGCTTGGACAGGCCCTACCAGAGCGAGCAGTACTTC. The encoded protein is CASSLDRPYQSEQYF. Looking up the rest from reference TRBV28 and TRBJ2-7 gives the full variable domain: DVKVTQSSRYLVKRTGEKVFLECVQDMDHENMFWYRQDPGLGLRLIYFSYDVKMKEKGDIPEGYSVSREKKERFSLILESASTNQTSMYLCASSLDRPYQSEQYFGPGTRLTVT.

The V and J genes are TRBV29-1 and TRBJ2-1; D is perhaps TRBD2 (5 bases). Germline V gene data show CDR1 as SQVTM and CDR2 as ANQGSEA. Trimming pared 4 bases from V and 3 bases from J, leaving 7 bases between. This CDR3 spans 12 amino acids. This chain's CDR3 is CSVGRVYNEQFF. The CDR3, as DNA: TGCAGCGTTGGGCGGGTCTACAATGAGCAGTTCTTC.

The sample holds a few counts of this clonotype. The chain combines TRBV11-3 with TRBJ2-1; 10 bases match TRBD2. In germline, CDR1 is SGHNT, CDR2 YENEEA. V lost 5 bases, J lost 7 bases, and 14 bases stayed unmatched. There are 17 residues in the CDR3. The CDR3 is CASSRTFTSGKGNEQFF. DNA of the CDR3: TGTGCCAGCAGCCGAACCTTTACTAGCGGGAAAGGAAATGAGCAGTTCTTC.

The chain has TRBV6-5 and TRBJ2-5; unclear D gene. Germline assignment: CDR1 MNHEY and CDR2 SVGAGI. Trimming pared 2 bases from V and 5 bases from J, leaving 15 bases between. The CDR3 is 15 residues long. CDR3 loop: CASSYGVPERETQYF. CDR3 nucleotide sequence: TGTGCCAGCAGTTACGGGGTTCCTGAGAGGGAGACCCAGTACTTC.

The genes are TRBV11-2 and TRBJ2-7; D is undetermined. Trimming took 5 bases from V and 5 from J, leaving 16 bases between them. CDR3 length: 14 residues. In germline, CDR1 is SGHAT, CDR2 FQNNGV. CDR3 in DNA: TGTGCCAGCAGCCTCGCAGGCCGAGCGCACGAGCAGTACTTC. This codes for CASSLAGRAHEQYF.

V is TRBV5-6 and J is TRBJ1-1; weak D call: TRBD1 (6 bases). Germline values: CDR1 SGHDT, CDR2 YYEEEE. The CDR3 loop spans 17 amino acids. The V end lost 0 bases, the J end lost 10 bases, and 25 bases lay between the germline ends. The DNA of the CDR3 is TGTGCCAGCAGCTTGGAGGGGGGACGTTTGAAGGAGCCAGGAGCTTTCTTT. Its translation: CASSLEGGRLKEPGAFF.

This clonotype was detected ten times or more. The chain is built from TRBV12-3 or TRBV12-4 and TRBJ1-2; maybe TRBD1 (5 bases). CDR3 size: 14 residues. The germline V and J ends were trimmed by 5 bases and 3 bases, with 13 bases remaining between them. The CDR3 sequence: CASSPAGLHYGYTF. CDR3 DNA: TGTGCCAGCAGTCCCGCGGGGCTGCACTATGGCTACACCTTC.

The chain uses TRBV7-2 and TRBJ1-2; tentative D call: TRBD1 (6 bases). Trimming cost V 5 bases and J 1 base, with 14 bases left between them. Germline V lookup: CDR1 SGHTA, CDR2 FQGNSA. The CDR3 has 15 amino acids. This CDR3 reads CASSPQGESNYGYTF. The CDR3 DNA reads TGTGCCAGCAGCCCACAGGGAGAAAGTAACTATGGCTACACCTTC.

The chain carries TRBV30 and TRBJ1-2; D perhaps matches TRBD1 (6 bases). Trimming took 5 bases from V and 5 from J, leaving 15 bases between them. The germline gives CDR1 GTSNPN, CDR2 SVGIG (reference sequence). There are 13 residues in the CDR3. CDR3 coding DNA: TGTGCCTGGTTTCAGGGGCGAGCGTATGGCTACACCTTC. Translating gives CAWFQGRAYGYTF.

J is TRBJ2-6 and V is TRBV10-2, with D perhaps assigned TRBD1 or TRBD2 (6 bases each). CDR3 size: 15 residues. Germline CDR1 reads WSHSY; CDR2 reads SAAADI. V shed 8 bases and J shed 0 bases, with 11 bases lying between them. The CDR3, as DNA: TGCGCCAGCCGGGGGCGTATCTCTGGGGCCAACGTCCTGACTTTC. Its protein is CASRGRISGANVLTF.